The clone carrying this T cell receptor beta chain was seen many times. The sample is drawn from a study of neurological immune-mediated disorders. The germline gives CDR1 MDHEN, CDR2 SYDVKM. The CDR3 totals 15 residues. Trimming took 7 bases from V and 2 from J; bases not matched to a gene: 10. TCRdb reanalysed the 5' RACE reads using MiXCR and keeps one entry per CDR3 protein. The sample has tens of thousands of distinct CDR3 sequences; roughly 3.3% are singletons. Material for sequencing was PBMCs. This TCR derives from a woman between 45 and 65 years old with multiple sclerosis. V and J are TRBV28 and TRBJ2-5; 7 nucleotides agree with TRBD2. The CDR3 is CASTLGGVGQETQYF. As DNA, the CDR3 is TGTGCCAGCACCTTGGGGGGGGTGGGGCAAGAGACCCAGTACTTC.